A single sample is the source of the 8 T cell receptor beta chains below, sequenced in a study of blood T cell repertoires in COVID-19. This table comes from immunoSEQ multiplex PCR, and its TCRdb copy is limited to in-frame clones, with some not included. The top ten hold approximately 5.1% of the sample, which has about 190,000 clones, 84% seen once. The material sequenced was peripheral blood. The receptors here all came from a woman aged 65 to 85 with active or convalescent COVID-19.

The genes are TRBV9 and TRBJ2-4, with D maybe TRBD2 (5 bases). This CDR3 is built from 15 residues. Germline V gene sequence: CDR1 SGDLS, CDR2 YYNGEE. The V end lost 4 bases, the J end lost 9 bases, and 20 bases lay between the germline ends. In nucleotides, the CDR3 is TGTGCCAGCAGCCTAAGATCCGGGATGGGTGGCATTCAGTACTTC. This gives the protein CASSLRSGMGGIQYF.

CDR3 DNA: TGTGCCAGCTCACCAGGGGTCGGCAGGGGGCTTGAAGCTTTCTTT. Its protein is CASSPGVGRGLEAFF. V gene TRBV18 combines with J gene TRBJ1-1, with TRBD1 identical over 8 bases. Germline CDR1 and CDR2: KGHSH and LQKENI. V lost 2 bases and J lost 7; bases outside the gene matches: 9. The CDR3 is made up of 15 amino acids.

The rearrangement links TRBV29-1 to TRBJ2-7; 10 bases match TRBD1. The germline CDR1 and CDR2 sequences are SQVTM and ANQGSEA. The CDR3 is 12 residues long. V lost 6 bases to trimming and J lost 5 bases; unmatched junction nucleotides: 4. As DNA, the CDR3 is TGCAGCGTACGACAGGGGGCCGACGAGCAGTACTTC. Encoded protein: CSVRQGADEQYF.

In its sample, this clone was seen a few times. This chain connects TRBV6-6 to TRBJ2-2; 8 bases agree with TRBD1. CDR1 MNHNY and CDR2 SVGAGI come from the germline V gene (reference sequence). This CDR3 has 16 residues. V was clipped by 0 bases and J by 1 base; unmatched bases: 1. The CDR3 DNA follows: TGTGCCAGCAGTTACTCGACAGGGGTGAACACCGGGGAGCTGTTTTTT. This encodes CASSYSTGVNTGELFF.

As concerns this clone: The sample holds other DNA sequences that translate to the same CDR3. The chain employs TRBV2 and TRBJ1-1, with unresolved D. Germline assignment: CDR1 SNHLY and CDR2 FYNNEI. Trimming cost V 6 bases and J 1 base, with 12 bases left between them. The CDR3 is 14 amino acids. CDR3 in amino acids: CASSPRQGNTEAFF. As DNA, the CDR3 is TGTGCCAGCAGCCCCCGACAAGGGAACACTGAAGCTTTCTTT.

J is TRBJ2-5 and V is TRBV11-2; no clear D. The germline V gene has CDR1 SGHAT and CDR2 FQNNGV. There are 19 residues in the CDR3. Trimming cost V 1 base and J 3 bases, with 24 bases left between them. The CDR3 DNA reads TGTGCCAGCAGCTTAGCCCCGTCGGGTAATAATTGGAGAAAAGAGACCCAGTACTTC. This gives the protein CASSLAPSGNNWRKETQYF.

The V call is TRBV9, the J call TRBJ2-2, with 7 nucleotides matching TRBD1. Germline CDR1 is SGDLS and CDR2 is YYNGEE. J was trimmed by 6 bases and V by 6 bases; bases with no gene match: 8. The CDR3 extends over 14 amino acids. The CDR3 loop is CASKVAGGPGELFF. The CDR3 region has the DNA TGTGCCAGCAAGGTGGCAGGGGGACCCGGGGAGCTGTTTTTT.

This clone was seen a handful of times. This chain uses TRBV30 with TRBJ1-1, with D perhaps TRBD1 (6 bases). The CDR3 covers 12 residues. The germline gives CDR1 GTSNPN, CDR2 SVGIG (reference sequence). The ends were cut back, 2 bases at V and 11 bases at J, with 15 bases in the middle. CDR3 amino acids: CAWSTTTGKAFF. The CDR3 region has the DNA TGTGCCTGGAGTACCACGACAGGAAAGGCTTTCTTT.